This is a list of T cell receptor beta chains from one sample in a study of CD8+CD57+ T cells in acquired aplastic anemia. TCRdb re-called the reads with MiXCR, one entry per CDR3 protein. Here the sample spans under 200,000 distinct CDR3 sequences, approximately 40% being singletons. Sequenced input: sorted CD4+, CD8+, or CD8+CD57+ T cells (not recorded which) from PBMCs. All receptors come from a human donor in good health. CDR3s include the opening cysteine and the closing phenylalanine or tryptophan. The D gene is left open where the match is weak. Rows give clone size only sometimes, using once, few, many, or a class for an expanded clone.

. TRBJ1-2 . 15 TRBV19 TGTGCCAGTAGTAGGTATCGGGGGGCGTCGGATGGCTACACCTTC CASSRYRGASDGYTF
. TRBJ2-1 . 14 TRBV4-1 TGCGCCAGCAGCCAAGCCGCAGGATCGAATGAGCAGTTCTTC CASSQAAGSNEQFF
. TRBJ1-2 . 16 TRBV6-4 TGTGCCAGCAGTGATACCTTTGGCAGGGCGGCGGAAGGCTACACCTTC CASSDTFGRAAEGYTF
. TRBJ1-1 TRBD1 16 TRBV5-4 TGTGCCAGCAGCTTCTTCGGGACAGGGGCGGACACTGAAGCTTTCTTT CASSFFGTGADTEAFF
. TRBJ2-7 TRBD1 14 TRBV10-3 TGTGCCATCAGGGGGGGGACAGGGTTATACGAGCAGTACTTC CAIRGGTGLYEQYF
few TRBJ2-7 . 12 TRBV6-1 TGTGCCAGCATAACAGGCAACCACGAGCAGTACTTC CASITGNHEQYF
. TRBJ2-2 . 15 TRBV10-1 TGCGCCAGCAGTGAGTCGATAGGGGACACTGGGGAGCTGTTTTTT CASSESIGDTGELFF
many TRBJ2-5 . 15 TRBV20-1 TGCAGTGGCGATGGAGAGGGTTGGAATCAAGAGACCCAGTACTTC CSGDGEGWNQETQYF
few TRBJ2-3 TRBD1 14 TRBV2 TGTGCCAGCAGTGGACAGGGTAGCACAGATACGCAGTATTTT CASSGQGSTDTQYF
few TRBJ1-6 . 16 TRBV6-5 TGTGCCAGCAGTTACAGTCTGGCGGCAGGAGATTCACCCCTCCACTTT CASSYSLAAGDSPLHF
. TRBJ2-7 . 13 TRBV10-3 TGTGCCATCAGTGAGCCGGGACCCCCTGAGCAGTACTTC CAISEPGPPEQYF
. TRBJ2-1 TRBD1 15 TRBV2 TGTGCCAGCAGCTTCGACAGGGGTTCCTACAATGAGCAGTTCTTC CASSFDRGSYNEQFF
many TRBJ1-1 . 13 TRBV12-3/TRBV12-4 TGTGCCAGCGGACGGTCGGGGAACACTGAAGCTTTCTTT CASGRSGNTEAFF
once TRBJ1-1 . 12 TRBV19 TGTGCCAGTAGTATTGCGGGTCTTGAAGCTTCCTTT CASSIAGLEASF
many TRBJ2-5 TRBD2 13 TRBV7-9 TGTGCCAGCAGCTTCATAGCGGGGGAGACCCAGTACTTC CASSFIAGETQYF
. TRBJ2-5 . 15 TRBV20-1 TGCAGTGCCCCGGAAAGGGGGACTCCACCAGAGACCCAGTACTTC CSAPERGTPPETQYF
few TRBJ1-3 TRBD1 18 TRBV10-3 TGTGCCATCAGTGAGTCAGTCCCAGGGGGGAGCTCTGGAAACACCATATATTTT CAISESVPGGSSGNTIYF
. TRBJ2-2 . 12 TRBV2 TGTGCCAGCAGGGCCGAGGCAGGGGAGCTGTTTTTT CASRAEAGELFF
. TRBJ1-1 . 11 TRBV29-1 TGCAGTAGAGACAGTGTGGGTTCAGCTTTCTTT CSRDSVGSAFF
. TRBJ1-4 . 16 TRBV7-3 TGTGCCAGCAGCTCAGAGGGCGCGGTAGCTAATGAAAAACTGTTTTTT CASSSEGAVANEKLFF
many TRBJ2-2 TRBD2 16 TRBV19 TGTGCCAGTAGTATAGCCCGGACTAGCGCCTCCGGGGAGCTGTTTTTT CASSIARTSASGELFF
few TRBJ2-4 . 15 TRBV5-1 TGCGCCAGCAGCTTGGCCCCGGCGGTCGAAAACATTCAGTACTTC CASSLAPAVENIQYF
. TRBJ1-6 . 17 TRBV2 TGTGCCAGCAAGGGAAGGGATTGGGGGGCAGATAATTCACCCCTCCACTTT CASKGRDWGADNSPLHF
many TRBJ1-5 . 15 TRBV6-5 TGTGCCAGCAGTTACTTGGGGCAGGGCAATCAGCCCCAGCATTTT CASSYLGQGNQPQHF
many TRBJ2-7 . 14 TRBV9 TGTGCCAGCAGCGTAGAGGTGGGCACCTACGAGCAGTACTTC CASSVEVGTYEQYF
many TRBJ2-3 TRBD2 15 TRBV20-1 TGCAGTGCTAGCCTTCCCGGGAGGGCCGAATATACGCAGTATTTT CSASLPGRAEYTQYF
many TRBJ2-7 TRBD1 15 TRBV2 TGTGCCAGCACCCCTGGACAGGGGATGGCGTACGAGCAGTACTTC CASTPGQGMAYEQYF